The 21 T cell receptor beta chains reported below all come from one sample, sequenced in a study of T cells in Graves' hyperthyroidism and ophthalmopathy. Amplification yielded TCR beta CDR3 regions, with RNA transcripts as the source. Using the HTBI primer set, a first-round RT-PCR was run on the TCR CDR3. TCRdb reprocessed the multiplex PCR reads via MiXCR and lists one record per CDR3 protein. Of 250,000 to 350,000 distinct CDR3 sequences listed, about a sixth are singletons. The sequencing sample was made of blood. Source of these receptors: a woman aged 55-75 years with Graves' ophthalmopathy.

The table lists this clonotype with many counts. This chain joins TRBV6-2 or TRBV6-3 and TRBJ2-5, with D maybe TRBD2 (5 bases). The CDR3 is made up of 12 amino acids. V dropped 8 bases and J dropped 1 base, with 8 bases sitting between them. Germline V CDR1 and CDR2: MNHEY, SVGEGT. The CDR3 nucleotides read TGTGCCAGCCGGACTTCCCAAGAGACCCAGTACTTC. Translating gives CASRTSQETQYF.

On this clonotype itself: Just one base apart from a much larger clone, this may be a read error. The chain links TRBV10-3 to TRBJ2-2; 9 nucleotides align to TRBD1. CDR3 size: 13 residues. Germline V lookup: CDR1 ENHRY, CDR2 SYGVKD. J gave up 5 bases and V 11 bases, and 6 bases lay outside the gene matches. Here the CDR3 DNA reads TGTGCCTCAAGGACAGGGGCAACCGGGGAGCTGTTTTTT. The encoded protein is CASRTGATGELFF.

Many counts were recorded for this clonotype. The V and J genes are TRBV6-2 or TRBV6-3 and TRBJ2-3; the D gene is possibly TRBD2 (6 bases). Trimming removed 4 bases from V and 4 bases from J, with 15 bases in between. The germline V gene has CDR1 MNHEY and CDR2 SVGEGT. This CDR3 region has 15 residues. The CDR3 reads CASSWRPGRSDTQYF. The CDR3 nucleotides read TGTGCCAGCAGTTGGCGTCCGGGGAGGTCAGATACGCAGTATTTT.

In this sample, this clonotype turned up many times. The chain employs TRBV24-1 and TRBJ2-7; no clear D gene. There are 13 residues in the CDR3. Germline V gives CDR1 KGHDR, CDR2 SFDVKD. V lost 3 bases, J lost 3 bases, and 8 bases lay in between. DNA for the CDR3: TGTGCCACCAGTGATACAGAAGGCTACGAGCAGTACTTC. It encodes CATSDTEGYEQYF.

This clonotype appeared a single time. The junction departs from the called germline gene at one end, perhaps through a read error. The V call is TRBV30, the J call TRBJ2-2; TRBD2 might be the D (5 bases). This CDR3 comprises 16 residues. Germline values: CDR1 GTSNPN, CDR2 SVGIG (reference sequence). This chain's CDR3 is CAWSVRGLLPAGELLF. The CDR3 DNA sequence: TGTGCCTGGAGTGTACGCGGATTACTCCCAGCCGGGGAGCTGCTTTTT.

This clonotype appeared a few times. This chain connects TRBV7-9 to TRBJ2-7, with D possibly matching TRBD1 (6 bases). V was clipped by 4 bases and J by 3 bases, with 13 bases between them. The CDR3 is made up of 14 amino acids. In germline, CDR1 is SEHNR, CDR2 FQNEAQ (reference sequence). This CDR3 is CASSSPDRRYEQYF. Written as DNA, the CDR3 is TGTGCCAGCAGCTCACCTGACAGGCGCTACGAGCAGTACTTC.

The chain carries TRBV15 and TRBJ1-2; D remains unclear. Per germline, CDR1 LNHNV and CDR2 YYDKDF (reference sequence). V lost 3 bases and J lost 3, with 2 bases in between. The CDR3 is 11 amino acids. CDR3 protein: CATSRDYGYTF. CDR3 sequence (DNA): TGTGCCACCAGCAGGGACTATGGCTACACCTTC.

V gene TRBV6-2 or TRBV6-3 combines with J gene TRBJ2-4; D gene uncertain. CDR1 and CDR2 (germline): MNHEY, SVGEGT. CDR3 length: 18 amino acids. Trimming left V 2 bases short and J 4 bases short, with 21 bases between. The CDR3: CASSYRFLDGQKKNIQYF. CDR3 sequence (DNA): TGTGCCAGCAGTTACCGTTTTTTGGATGGGCAGAAAAAAAACATTCAGTACTTC.

The rearrangement joins TRBV19 to TRBJ2-1; D may be TRBD2 (6 bases). The germline V gene encodes CDR1 LNHDA and CDR2 SQIVND (reference sequence). The CDR3 has 17 amino acids. The V and J ends lost 6 bases and 2 bases respectively, with 20 bases between them. The CDR3 reads CASSPLAVSRAYNEQFF. In nucleotides, the CDR3 is TGTGCCAGTAGCCCACTAGCAGTCAGTAGGGCCTACAATGAGCAGTTCTTC.

The chain uses TRBV7-9 and TRBJ1-1, with no clear D. Germline V gene sequence: CDR1 SEHNR, CDR2 FQNEAQ (reference sequence). This CDR3 is 13 amino acids long. Trimming shortened V by 1 base and J by 11 bases, and 14 bases separated the two germline ends. As DNA, the CDR3 is TGTGCCAGCAGCTTAGGGGCGCAGTCTTGGGCTTTCTTT. Its protein is CASSLGAQSWAFF.

In its sample, this clonotype was seen many times. The chain is built from TRBV19 and TRBJ1-1; D uncertain. Between the trimmed V and J ends, which lost 3 bases and 1 base, there was a span of 6 bases. CDR1 LNHDA and CDR2 SQIVND come from the germline V gene (reference sequence). CDR3 length: 13 residues. CDR3 sequence: CASSITWNTEAFF. The CDR3 DNA is TGTGCCAGTAGTATTACATGGAACACTGAAGCTTTCTTT. Full variable domain (outside the CDR3, taken from reference TRBV19 and TRBJ1-1): DGGITQSPKYLFRKEGQNVTLSCEQNLNHDAMYWYRQDPGQGLRLIYYSQIVNDFQKGDIAEGYSVSREKKESFPLTVTSAQKNPTAFYLCASSITWNTEAFFGQGTRLTVV.

This clonotype was seen at least ten times. The chain joins TRBV6-1 to TRBJ1-1; D possibly corresponds to TRBD1 (6 bases). Germline values: CDR1 MNHNS, CDR2 SASEGT. The CDR3 runs to 15 residues. V was cut by 5 bases and J by 1 base, with 14 bases left in between. CDR3 residues: CASSYGAGANTEAFF. The DNA of the CDR3 is TGTGCCAGCAGTTACGGGGCGGGGGCGAACACTGAAGCTTTCTTT.

V gene TRBV6-6 combines with J gene TRBJ2-2, with D perhaps TRBD2 (5 bases). The CDR3 length is 13 residues. Germline lookup yields CDR1 MNHNY and CDR2 SVGAGI (reference sequence). The V end lost 1 base, the J end lost 10 bases, and 10 bases lay between the germline ends. The CDR3 sequence is CASSYFRGPELFF. In nucleotides, the CDR3 is TGTGCCAGCAGTTACTTTCGAGGGCCGGAGCTGTTTTTT.

At least ten counts were recorded for this clonotype. This chain links TRBV4-3 with TRBJ2-1; no clear D. The V end was cut by 2 bases, the J end by 10 bases, with 9 bases between. Germline V gene sequence: CDR1 LGHNA, CDR2 YSLEER. This CDR3 is built from 12 residues. The CDR3 region has the DNA TGCGCCAGCAGCCAATTTTATGGAGAGCAGTTCTTC. Translation: CASSQFYGEQFF.

The chain employs TRBV20-1 and TRBJ1-4, with D unclear. Trimming stripped 6 bases from V and 5 bases from J, with 13 bases between. The CDR3 is made up of 13 amino acids. Per germline, CDR1 DFQATT and CDR2 SNEGSKA (reference sequence). The CDR3 is CSATTGRNEKLFF. CDR3 in DNA: TGCAGTGCCACCACGGGCCGGAATGAAAAACTGTTTTTT.

In its sample, this clonotype was seen many times. V usage is TRBV15 and J usage is TRBJ2-7, with 8 bases identical to TRBD1. With 1 base clipped from V and 1 base from J, the junction kept 18 bases outside the gene matches. Germline V gene lookup returns CDR1 LNHNV and CDR2 YYDKDF (reference sequence). This CDR3 comprises 20 residues. DNA for the CDR3: TGTGCCACCAGCAGAGGACCGGGACAGGCGGTCCAAGCTCCGTCCTACGAGCAGTACTTC. It encodes CATSRGPGQAVQAPSYEQYF. The full variable domain, completed using reference TRBV15 and TRBJ2-7, is DAMVIQNPRYQVTQFGKPVTLSCSQTLNHNVMYWYQQKSSQAPKLLFHYYDKDFNNEADTPDNFQSRRPNTSFCFLDIRSPGLGDTAMYLCATSRGPGQAVQAPSYEQYFGPGTRLTVT.

This clonotype was observed at least ten times. At one boundary the junction diverges from the germline segment, which might be a read error. The chain recombines TRBV7-9 with TRBJ2-5; 7 bases are shared with TRBD2. Germline CDR1 reads SEHNR; CDR2 reads FQNEAQ (reference sequence). CDR3 length: 14 residues. The CDR3 DNA reads TGTGCCACCAGCACGGCGGGAGCGGGAGAGACCCAGTACTTC. This codes for CATSTAGAGETQYF.

This rearrangement joins TRBV9 to TRBJ2-3; D unresolved. CDR1 and CDR2 from the germline V gene are SGDLS and YYNGEE. Between the trimmed V and J ends, which lost 4 bases and 2 bases, there was a span of 17 bases. CDR3 length equals 16 residues. The CDR3 coding sequence is TGTGCCAGCAGCCCCGATGGACGGATTAACACAGATACGCAGTATTTT. This sequence encodes CASSPDGRINTDTQYF.

This clonotype has only a few counts. The gene calls are TRBV5-4 and TRBJ2-5; D call uncertain. Trimming left V 4 bases short and J 2 bases short, with 15 bases between. Germline-derived CDR1 and CDR2 are SGHNT and YYREEE (reference sequence). The CDR3 length is 15 residues. This CDR3 is CASSQGYQVQETQYF. CDR3 nucleotides: TGTGCCAGCAGCCAAGGATACCAAGTTCAAGAGACCCAGTACTTC. Full variable domain (outside the CDR3, taken from reference TRBV5-4 and TRBJ2-5): ETGVTQSPTHLIKTRGQQVTLRCSSQSGHNTVSWYQQALGQGPQFIFQYYREEENGRGNFPPRFSGLQFPNYSSELNVNALELDDSALYLCASSQGYQVQETQYFGPGTRLLVL.

This clonotype showed up just once. At one of its ends the junction is not consistent with the germline gene, which may arise from a read error. This rearrangement joins TRBV5-1 to TRBJ2-7; 8 bases line up with TRBD1. This CDR3 has 14 residues. Germline-derived CDR1 and CDR2 are SGHRS and YFSETQ. CDR3 amino acids: CASSSRDRIFEQYF. The CDR3 region has the DNA TGTGCCAGCAGCTCCCGGGACAGGATTTTCGAGCAGTACTTC. Full variable domain (outside the CDR3, taken from reference TRBV5-1 and TRBJ2-7): KAGVTQTPRYLIKTRGQQVTLSCSPISGHRSVSWYQQTPGQGLQFLFEYFSETQRNKGNFPGRFSGRQFSNSRSEMNVSTLELGDSALYLCASSSRDRIFEQYFGPGTRLTVT.

This clonotype was seen at least ten times. The J gene is TRBJ1-1, the V gene TRBV5-1, with 9 positions matching TRBD1. CDR1 and CDR2 (germline): SGHRS, YFSETQ. This CDR3 spans 15 amino acids. The ends lost 0 bases at V and 3 bases at J; junction bases unmatched: 3. The CDR3 DNA reads as TGCGCCAGCAGCTTGGGGACAGGGGTGGACACTGAAGCTTTCTTT. The encoded protein is CASSLGTGVDTEAFF.